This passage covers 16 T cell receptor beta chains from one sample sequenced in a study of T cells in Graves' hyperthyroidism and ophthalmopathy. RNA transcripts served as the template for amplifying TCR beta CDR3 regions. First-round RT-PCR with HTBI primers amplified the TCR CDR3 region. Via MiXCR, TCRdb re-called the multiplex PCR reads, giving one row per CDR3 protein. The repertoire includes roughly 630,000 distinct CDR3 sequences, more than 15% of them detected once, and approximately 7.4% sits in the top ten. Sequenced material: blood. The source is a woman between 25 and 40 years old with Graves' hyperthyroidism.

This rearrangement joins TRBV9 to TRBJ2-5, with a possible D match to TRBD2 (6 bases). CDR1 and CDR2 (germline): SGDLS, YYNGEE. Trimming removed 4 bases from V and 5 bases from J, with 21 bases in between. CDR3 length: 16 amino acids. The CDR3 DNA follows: TGTGCCAGCAGCCCCCGATCGTTGATGGCGGGGGAGACCCAGTACTTC. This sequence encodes CASSPRSLMAGETQYF.

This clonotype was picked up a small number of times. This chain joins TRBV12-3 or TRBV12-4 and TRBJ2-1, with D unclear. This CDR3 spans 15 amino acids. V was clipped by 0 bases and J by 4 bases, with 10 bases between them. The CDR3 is CASSLASTPYNEQFF. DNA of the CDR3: TGTGCCAGCAGTTTAGCCAGCACCCCATACAATGAGCAGTTCTTC.

The CDR3 bases are TGTGCCATCAGCGCGGGACTAGCGGGAACAGATACGCAGTATTTT. Encoded protein: CAISAGLAGTDTQYF. The genes are TRBV10-3 and TRBJ2-3, with 13 positions matching TRBD2. Germline V gene data show CDR1 as ENHRY and CDR2 as SYGVKD. V was pared by 6 bases and J by 3 bases, with 3 bases of the junction left unmatched. The CDR3 has 15 residues.

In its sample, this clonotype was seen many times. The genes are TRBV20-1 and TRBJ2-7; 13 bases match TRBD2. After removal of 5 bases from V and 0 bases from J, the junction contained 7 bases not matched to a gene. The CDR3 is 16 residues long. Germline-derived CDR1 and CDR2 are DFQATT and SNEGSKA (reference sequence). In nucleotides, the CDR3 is TGCAGTGCTGACCGGGGACTAGCGGGATTCTCCTACGAGCAGTACTTC. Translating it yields CSADRGLAGFSYEQYF.

DNA for the CDR3: TGTGCCAGCAGCCACCATAGTCCCAACGAGCAGTACTTC. Translating it yields CASSHHSPNEQYF. The genes are TRBV3-1 and TRBJ2-7; D remains unclear. V was trimmed by 3 bases and J by 5 bases, leaving 11 bases between them. CDR3 length equals 13 residues. Germline loops: CDR1 LGHDT, CDR2 YNNKEL (reference sequence).

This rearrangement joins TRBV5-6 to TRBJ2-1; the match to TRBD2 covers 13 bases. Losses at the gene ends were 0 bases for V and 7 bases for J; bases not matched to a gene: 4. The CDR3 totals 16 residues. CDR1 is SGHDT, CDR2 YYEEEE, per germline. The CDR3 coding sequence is TGTGCCAGCAGCTTGGGGACTAGCGGGGGCTGGAATGAGCAGTTCTTC. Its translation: CASSLGTSGGWNEQFF. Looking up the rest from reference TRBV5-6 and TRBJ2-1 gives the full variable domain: DAGVTQSPTHLIKTRGQQVTLRCSPKSGHDTVSWYQQALGQGPQFIFQYYEEEERQRGNFPDRFSGHQFPNYSSELNVNALLLGDSALYLCASSLGTSGGWNEQFFGPGTRLTVL.

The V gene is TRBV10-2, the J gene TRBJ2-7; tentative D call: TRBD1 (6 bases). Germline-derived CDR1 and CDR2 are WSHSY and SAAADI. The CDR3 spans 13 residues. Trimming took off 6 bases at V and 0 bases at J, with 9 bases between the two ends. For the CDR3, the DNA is TGCGCCAGCAGACAGGGTCCCTCCTACGAGCAGTACTTC. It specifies CASRQGPSYEQYF.

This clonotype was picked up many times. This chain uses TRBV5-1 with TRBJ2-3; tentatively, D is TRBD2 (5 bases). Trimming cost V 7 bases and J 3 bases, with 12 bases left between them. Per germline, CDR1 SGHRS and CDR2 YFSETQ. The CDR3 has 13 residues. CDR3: CASHWTRTDTQYF. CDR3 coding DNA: TGCGCCAGCCATTGGACTCGTACAGATACGCAGTATTTT. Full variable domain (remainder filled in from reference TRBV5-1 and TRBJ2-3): KAGVTQTPRYLIKTRGQQVTLSCSPISGHRSVSWYQQTPGQGLQFLFEYFSETQRNKGNFPGRFSGRQFSNSRSEMNVSTLELGDSALYLCASHWTRTDTQYFGPGTRLTVL.

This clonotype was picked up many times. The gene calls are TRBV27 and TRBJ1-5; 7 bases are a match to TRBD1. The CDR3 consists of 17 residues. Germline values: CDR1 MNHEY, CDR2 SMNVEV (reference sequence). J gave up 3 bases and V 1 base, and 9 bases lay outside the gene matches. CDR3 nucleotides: TGTGCCAGCAGTTTATACGCTCCGGGGACAGACAATCAGCCCCAGCATTTT. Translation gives CASSLYAPGTDNQPQHF.

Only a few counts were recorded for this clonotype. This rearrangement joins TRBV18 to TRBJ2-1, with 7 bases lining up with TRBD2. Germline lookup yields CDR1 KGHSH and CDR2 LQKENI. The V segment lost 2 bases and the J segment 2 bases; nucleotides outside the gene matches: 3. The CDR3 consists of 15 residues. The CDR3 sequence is CASSPSSGTYNEQFF. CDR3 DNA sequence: TGTGCCAGCTCACCATCTAGCGGAACCTACAATGAGCAGTTCTTC.

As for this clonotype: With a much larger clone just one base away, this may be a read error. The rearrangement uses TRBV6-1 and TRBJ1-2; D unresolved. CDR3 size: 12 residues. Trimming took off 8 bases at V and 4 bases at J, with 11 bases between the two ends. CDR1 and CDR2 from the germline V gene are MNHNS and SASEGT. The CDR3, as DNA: TGTGCCAGCGAGGCATCGGGCTATGGCTACACCTTC. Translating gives CASEASGYGYTF.

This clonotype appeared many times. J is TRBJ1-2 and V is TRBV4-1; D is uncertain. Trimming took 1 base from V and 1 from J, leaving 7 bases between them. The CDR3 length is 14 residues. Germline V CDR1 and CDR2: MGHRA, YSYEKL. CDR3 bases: TGCGCCAGCAGCCAAGTCTCCAATAACTATGGCTACACCTTC. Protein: CASSQVSNNYGYTF.

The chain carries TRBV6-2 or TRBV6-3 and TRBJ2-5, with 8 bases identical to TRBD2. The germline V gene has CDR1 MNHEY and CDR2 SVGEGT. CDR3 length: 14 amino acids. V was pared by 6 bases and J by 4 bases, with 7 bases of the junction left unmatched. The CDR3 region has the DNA TGTGCCAGCAGCCTTAACCTAGCGGGAGAGACCCAGTACTTC. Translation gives CASSLNLAGETQYF.

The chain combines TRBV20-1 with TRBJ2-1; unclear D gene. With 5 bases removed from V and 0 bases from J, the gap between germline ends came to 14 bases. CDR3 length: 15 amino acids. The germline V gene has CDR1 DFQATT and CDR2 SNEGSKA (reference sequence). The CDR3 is CSAVGWTSSYNEQFF. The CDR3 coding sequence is TGCAGTGCTGTGGGGTGGACGAGCTCCTACAATGAGCAGTTCTTC.

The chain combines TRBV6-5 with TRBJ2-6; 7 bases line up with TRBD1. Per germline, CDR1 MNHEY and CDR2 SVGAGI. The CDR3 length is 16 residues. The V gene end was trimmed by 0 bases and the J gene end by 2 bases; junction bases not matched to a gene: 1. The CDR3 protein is CASSYSRGTGANVLTF. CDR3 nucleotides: TGTGCCAGCAGTTACTCCAGGGGGACTGGGGCCAACGTCCTGACTTTC.

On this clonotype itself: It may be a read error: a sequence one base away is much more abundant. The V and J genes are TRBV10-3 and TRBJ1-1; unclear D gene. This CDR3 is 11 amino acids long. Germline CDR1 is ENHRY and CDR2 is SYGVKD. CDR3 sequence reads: CVISGNTEAFF. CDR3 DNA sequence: TGTGTCATCAGTGGGAACACTGAAGCTTTCTTT.